The 32 T cell receptor beta chains presented below share a single source sample, sequenced in a study of T cells in Graves' hyperthyroidism and ophthalmopathy. RNA transcripts provided the source from which TCR beta CDR3 regions were amplified. The study used the HTBI primer set for a first-round RT-PCR of the TCR CDR3. Via MiXCR, TCRdb re-called the multiplex PCR reads, giving one row per CDR3 protein. The sample includes about 560,000 distinct CDR3 sequences, 14% of them seen just once. The source material was blood. The source of these receptors is a woman aged 40 to 50 with Graves' hyperthyroidism.

This chain connects TRBV5-1 to TRBJ2-1, with 8 bases lining up with TRBD2. The germline V gene has CDR1 SGHRS and CDR2 YFSETQ. Trimming cost V 0 bases and J 1 base; bases outside gene matches: 3. The CDR3 runs 16 residues. The CDR3 reads CASSLDPGGSYNEQFF. CDR3 sequence (DNA): TGCGCCAGCAGCTTGGATCCGGGAGGGTCCTACAATGAGCAGTTCTTC.

The gene calls are TRBV12-3 or TRBV12-4 and TRBJ1-5, with TRBD1 matching over 7 bases. The CDR3 runs to 16 residues. J gave up 4 bases and V 6 bases, and 12 bases lay outside the gene matches. The CDR3, as DNA: TGTGCCAGCAGCCCCCGAGCGGGACAGTATAATCAGCCCCAGCATTTT. Protein product: CASSPRAGQYNQPQHF.

The rearrangement links TRBV20-1 to TRBJ1-1, with 7 bases fitting TRBD1. From germline, CDR1 is DFQATT and CDR2 SNEGSKA (reference sequence). This CDR3 comprises 15 residues. V lost 5 bases, J lost 2 bases, and 11 bases stayed unmatched. CDR3 sequence (DNA): TGCAGTGCTCCGCCCGCCGACAGGGTAAACACTGAAGCTTTCTTT. It yields the protein CSAPPADRVNTEAFF.

The chain combines TRBV20-1 with TRBJ2-7; D gene uncertain. The V gene lost 3 bases and the J gene lost 2 bases, with 8 bases spanning the gap. The CDR3 has 12 residues. Germline values: CDR1 DFQATT, CDR2 SNEGSKA (reference sequence). The chain's CDR3 is CSASLETYEQYF. The CDR3 bases are TGCAGTGCTAGTCTAGAGACCTACGAGCAGTACTTC.

Note on this clonotype: A read error may explain this, as a much larger clone is one base away. The chain combines TRBV2 with TRBJ1-4, with TRBD1 identical over 10 bases. The CDR3 contains 14 residues. The germline gives CDR1 SNHLY, CDR2 FYNNEI. In DNA, the CDR3 is TGTGCCAGCAGGTCCGGGACAGGGGAGGAAAAACTGCTTTTT. It encodes CASRSGTGEEKLLF.

Ten or more counts support this clonotype. The chain carries TRBV11-2 and TRBJ2-7, with D hard to call. The germline CDR1 and CDR2 sequences are SGHAT and FQNNGV. The CDR3 covers 13 residues. Trimming pared 0 bases from V and 2 bases from J, leaving 5 bases between. The CDR3 DNA follows: TGTGCCAGCAGCTTAGAATCGCCCTACGAGCAGTACTTC. Its protein is CASSLESPYEQYF.

V is TRBV4-1 and J is TRBJ1-6, with D unclear. The CDR3 sequence is 15 residues long. V was cut by 6 bases and J by 0 bases, with 9 bases left in between. Per the germline V gene, CDR1 is MGHRA and CDR2 is YSYEKL. Here the CDR3 DNA reads TGCGCCAGCAGAGAAATAGGCTCCTATAATTCACCCCTCCACTTT. Protein: CASREIGSYNSPLHF.

This rearrangement joins TRBV9 to TRBJ1-1; TRBD1 matches at 8 bases. The CDR3 contains 15 residues. Trimming cost V 4 bases and J 6 bases; bases outside gene matches: 11. Germline-derived CDR1 and CDR2 are SGDLS and YYNGEE. CDR3 nucleotides: TGTGCCAGCAGCCCAGAGGACAGGGTTTCAGCTGAAGCTTTCTTT. It is translated as CASSPEDRVSAEAFF.

CDR3: CASSVATREGEQFF. CDR3 in DNA: TGTGCCAGCAGCGTAGCTACCCGGGAAGGAGAGCAGTTCTTC. The gene calls are TRBV9 and TRBJ2-1; maybe TRBD2 (5 bases). V gave up 0 bases and J gave up 10 bases, with 14 bases separating them. CDR3 length: 14 residues. Germline CDR1 reads SGDLS; CDR2 reads YYNGEE.

The table lists this clonotype with many counts. The rearrangement joins TRBV20-1 to TRBJ2-5; D perhaps matches TRBD1 (5 bases). Per germline, CDR1 DFQATT and CDR2 SNEGSKA (reference sequence). V was pared by 5 bases and J by 0 bases, with 13 bases between. The CDR3 totals 14 residues. CDR3 nucleotide sequence: TGCAGTGCTTCGCTGGGGCAATACCAAGAGACCCAGTACTTC. The encoded protein is CSASLGQYQETQYF.

This clonotype has just a few counts. The chain links TRBV7-9 to TRBJ1-5; D remains unclear. The CDR3 consists of 15 residues. The V end was cut by 5 bases, the J end by 1 base, with 12 bases between. From germline, CDR1 is SEHNR and CDR2 FQNEAQ (reference sequence). The chain's CDR3 is CASSNAAESNQPQHF. CDR3 coding DNA: TGTGCCAGCAGCAATGCAGCAGAAAGCAATCAGCCCCAGCATTTT.

This clonotype was seen ten or more times. The chain joins TRBV28 to TRBJ2-1, with a tentative D call TRBD1 (5 bases). The CDR3 is 14 residues long. Trimming shortened V by 2 bases and J by 7 bases, and 12 bases separated the two germline ends. Germline V gives CDR1 MDHEN, CDR2 SYDVKM. As DNA, the CDR3 is TGTGCCAGCAGTTTAAATACGGCAGGGAATGAGCAGTTCTTC. Amino acids: CASSLNTAGNEQFF.

This clonotype was recorded at least ten times. The rearrangement links TRBV11-2 to TRBJ2-5; 11 bases are a match to TRBD2. Per germline, CDR1 SGHAT and CDR2 FQNNGV. This CDR3 is 15 amino acids long. Losses at the gene ends were 7 bases for V and 2 bases for J; bases not matched to a gene: 6. The CDR3 DNA is TGTGCCAGCAAACGCGGGACTAGCGGTCAAGAGACCCAGTACTTC. Protein sequence: CASKRGTSGQETQYF.

In this sample, this clonotype turned up once. The chain is built from TRBV6-2 or TRBV6-3 and TRBJ2-5; a weak D match, TRBD2 (6 bases). The last part of the DNA fits TRBJ2-7 better; the J call may be wrong. The CDR3 sequence is 16 residues long. The germline V gene encodes CDR1 MNHEY and CDR2 SVGEGT. The chain's CDR3 is CASSYWRDQPHPEQYF. DNA of the CDR3: TGTGCCAGCAGTTACTGGCGGGATCAACCCCACCCCGAGCAGTACTTC.

Ten or more counts support this clonotype. V gene TRBV5-8 combines with J gene TRBJ2-1, with 9 nucleotides matching TRBD2. Unmatched junction bases numbered 2, after V lost 2 bases and J lost 2 bases. CDR3 length: 15 amino acids. Germline V gene sequence: CDR1 SGHTS, CDR2 YDEGEE. The CDR3 loop is CASSFGGRAYNEQFF. The CDR3 coding sequence is TGTGCCAGCAGCTTCGGCGGGAGGGCCTACAATGAGCAGTTCTTC.

The V call is TRBV27, the J call TRBJ1-5; TRBD1 matches at 9 bases. There are 18 residues in the CDR3. The germline CDR1 and CDR2 sequences are MNHEY and SMNVEV (reference sequence). V lost 5 bases and J lost 3; bases outside the gene matches: 14. This chain's CDR3 is CASSPGTGYSLVNQPQHF. The DNA of the CDR3 is TGTGCCAGCAGTCCGGGGACAGGGTATTCATTAGTCAATCAGCCCCAGCATTTT.

This clonotype has just a few counts. This chain connects TRBV14 to TRBJ1-2; D unclear. The CDR3 loop spans 15 amino acids. Trimming took 2 bases from V and 0 from J, leaving 10 bases between them. From germline, CDR1 is SGHDN and CDR2 FVKESK. This CDR3 is CASSQTRIPNYGYTF. CDR3 nucleotides: TGTGCCAGCAGCCAAACAAGGATTCCTAACTATGGCTACACCTTC.

The J gene is TRBJ1-2, the V gene TRBV29-1; D gene unclear. Between the trimmed V and J ends, which lost 8 bases and 4 bases, there was a span of 11 bases. This CDR3 is built from 11 residues. CDR1 is SQVTM, CDR2 ANQGSEA, per germline. The CDR3 nucleotides are TGCAGCATACTATCGGGCTATGGCTACACCTTC. Protein product: CSILSGYGYTF.

Only a few counts were recorded for this clonotype. V usage is TRBV27 and J usage is TRBJ2-5; no firm D call. Per germline, CDR1 MNHEY and CDR2 SMNVEV (reference sequence). V was cut by 2 bases and J by 0 bases, with 7 bases left in between. This CDR3 is built from 14 residues. CDR3 loop: CASSLMGNQETQYF. The CDR3, as DNA: TGTGCCAGCAGTTTAATGGGGAACCAAGAGACCCAGTACTTC.

This clonotype was picked up many times. CDR3 amino acids: CASSLRDSDPVSYEQYF. The CDR3 coding sequence is TGTGCCAGCAGTCTCCGGGACAGTGACCCCGTCTCCTACGAGCAGTACTTC. This chain joins TRBV28 and TRBJ2-7; 7 bases line up with TRBD1. With V trimmed by 5 bases and J by 0 bases, 13 bases remained unmatched. CDR1 and CDR2 (germline): MDHEN, SYDVKM. This CDR3 comprises 17 residues.

This chain connects TRBV12-3 or TRBV12-4 to TRBJ2-2; 9 bases agree with TRBD2. The CDR3 runs 18 residues. V lost 5 bases and J lost 0; bases outside the gene matches: 10. The CDR3, as DNA: TGTGCCAGCAGTCGATGGGCGGGAGGGCCGACGAACACCGGGGAGCTGTTTTTT. Amino acid sequence: CASSRWAGGPTNTGELFF.

This clonotype was observed a few times. The V gene is TRBV20-1, the J gene TRBJ2-1; the D gene is possibly TRBD2 (6 bases). Germline lookup yields CDR1 DFQATT and CDR2 SNEGSKA (reference sequence). V was clipped by 1 base and J by 3 bases, with 10 bases between them. There are 14 residues in the CDR3. The CDR3 DNA reads TGCAGTGCTAGAGCGGGAGTAGGCTACAATGAGCAGTTCTTC. It yields the protein CSARAGVGYNEQFF.

This chain links TRBV10-3 with TRBJ1-6; weak D call: TRBD1 (6 bases). Germline lookup yields CDR1 ENHRY and CDR2 SYGVKD. Deletions cut 0 bases from V and 11 bases from J, with 11 bases between. CDR3 length: 14 amino acids. In DNA, the CDR3 is TGTGCCATCAGTGAGTCGGACAGAGCCGCACCCCTCCACTTT. Amino acids: CAISESDRAAPLHF.

This clonotype appeared many times. The chain combines TRBV3-1 with TRBJ2-1, with TRBD2 matching 9 bases. The V gene end was trimmed by 4 bases and the J gene end by 9 bases; junction bases not matched to a gene: 10. This CDR3 is built from 15 residues. CDR1 and CDR2 from the germline V gene are LGHDT and YNNKEL (reference sequence). This CDR3 reads CASSPQSGLASEQFF. The CDR3 bases are TGTGCCAGCAGCCCGCAATCGGGACTAGCTTCTGAGCAGTTCTTC.

This clonotype was counted between two and nine times. This chain connects TRBV15 to TRBJ2-3; D is perhaps TRBD1 (6 bases). The CDR3 contains 11 residues. V shed 8 bases and J shed 6 bases, with 9 bases lying between them. The germline V gene encodes CDR1 LNHNV and CDR2 YYDKDF (reference sequence). CDR3 amino acids: CATGQGDTQYF. In DNA, the CDR3 is TGTGCCACCGGTCAGGGGGATACGCAGTATTTT. Variable domain in full (rest from reference TRBV15 and TRBJ2-3): DAMVIQNPRYQVTQFGKPVTLSCSQTLNHNVMYWYQQKSSQAPKLLFHYYDKDFNNEADTPDNFQSRRPNTSFCFLDIRSPGLGDTAMYLCATGQGDTQYFGPGTRLTVL.

This clonotype was counted at least ten times. The chain combines TRBV12-3 or TRBV12-4 with TRBJ2-2; 8 nucleotides match TRBD1. The CDR3 consists of 16 residues. V trimming: 5 bases; J trimming: 1 base; junction bases outside the gene matches: 6. CDR3 region: CASSKPGTGNTGELFF. The CDR3 region has the DNA TGTGCCAGCAGTAAACCCGGGACAGGGAACACCGGGGAGCTGTTTTTT.

This clonotype appeared many times. This chain links TRBV3-1 with TRBJ2-1; 7 bases are shared with TRBD2. The V segment lost 3 bases and the J segment 5 bases; nucleotides outside the gene matches: 7. The CDR3 is 15 amino acids. Germline values: CDR1 LGHDT, CDR2 YNNKEL (reference sequence). The CDR3 sequence is CASSQGGRENNEQFF. CDR3 DNA: TGTGCCAGCAGCCAGGGTGGGAGGGAGAACAATGAGCAGTTCTTC.

This clonotype was counted at least ten times. This chain connects TRBV11-3 to TRBJ2-1, with 7 bases identical to TRBD1. CDR1 and CDR2 (germline): SGHNT, YENEEA. Trimming cost V 1 base and J 10 bases; bases outside gene matches: 7. This CDR3 is 14 amino acids long. CDR3 sequence: CASSLVPDRDEQFF. The CDR3 region has the DNA TGTGCCAGCAGCTTAGTTCCCGACAGGGACGAGCAGTTCTTC. The full variable domain, rest sourced from reference TRBV11-3 and TRBJ2-1, is EAGVVQSPRYKIIEKKQPVAFWCNPISGHNTLYWYLQNLGQGPELLIRYENEEAVDDSQLPKDRFSAERLKGVDSTLKIQPAELGDSAVYLCASSLVPDRDEQFFGPGTRLTVL.

This sequence joins TRBV5-1 and TRBJ2-5; TRBD2 aligns across 7 bases. This CDR3 is built from 14 residues. V trimming: 7 bases; J trimming: 5 bases; junction bases outside the gene matches: 11. Germline loops: CDR1 SGHRS, CDR2 YFSETQ. CDR3 loop: CASSGSGNFETQYF. CDR3 nucleotides: TGCGCCAGCTCGGGAAGCGGGAATTTCGAGACCCAGTACTTC.

V is TRBV24-1 and J is TRBJ2-1; D not resolved. Germline V CDR1 and CDR2: KGHDR, SFDVKD. This CDR3 is 15 amino acids long. Trimming cost V 3 bases and J 0 bases, with 8 bases left between them. CDR3 sequence reads: CATSDVGGSYNEQFF. The DNA of the CDR3 is TGTGCCACCAGTGATGTGGGCGGCTCCTACAATGAGCAGTTCTTC.

This clonotype appeared a few times. The chain's CDR3 is CSATLDRRNEKLFF. CDR3 coding DNA: TGCAGTGCTACCCTGGACAGACGAAATGAAAAACTGTTTTTT. The chain joins TRBV20-1 to TRBJ1-4; tentatively, D is TRBD1 (6 bases). This CDR3 region has 14 residues. V was shortened by 4 bases and J by 5 bases, with 14 bases between the two germline ends. Germline CDR1 reads DFQATT; CDR2 reads SNEGSKA (reference sequence).

This chain connects TRBV20-1 to TRBJ1-1; D call uncertain. The CDR3 length is 17 residues. Germline V CDR1 and CDR2: DFQATT, SNEGSKA (reference sequence). The V end lost 6 bases, the J end lost 1 base, and 24 bases lay between the germline ends. The CDR3 loop reads CSASSPGKEGQNTEAFF. The CDR3 bases are TGCAGTGCCAGCTCACCGGGCAAGGAAGGGCAGAACACTGAAGCTTTCTTT.